A selection of T cell receptor beta chains follows, all from one sample in a study of shared clonotypes between healthy human individuals. The assay was immunoSEQ multiplex PCR, and TCRdb's table has in-frame clones only and misses some. Of millions of clones listed, more than 90% are singletons. The sample comprised naive CD4+ T cells sorted from blood. The source of these receptors is a man aged 18 to 30 in good health. Each CDR3 is given with its conserved first and last residue. A D gene is named only where the DNA matches it firmly. For some rows the clone size is stated as once, few or many, or as a class when expanded; others skip it.

>TRBJ2-4|NA|TRBV13|NA
TGTGCCAGCAGCTTACCAGGGGGGTACATTCAGTACTTC
CASSLPGGYIQYF
>TRBJ2-1|NA|TRBV18|TRBD2
TGTGCCAGCTCACTGACTATAGCGGGAGGGCTCTACAATGAGCAGTTCTTC
CASSLTIAGGLYNEQFF
>TRBJ1-4|NA|TRBV5-1|NA
TGCGCCAGCAGCCGAGACACTGCAACTAATGAAAAACTGTTTTTT
CASSRDTATNEKLFF
>TRBJ2-5|NA|TRBV6-5|NA
TGTGCCAGCAGAAGACAAGAGACCCAGTACTTC
CASRRQETQYF
>TRBJ2-7|NA|TRBV5-3|TRBD2
TGTGCCAGAAGCTTGGGCCGGGACTACCCCCTTTACGAGCAGTACTTC
CARSLGRDYPLYEQYF
>TRBJ2-7|NA|TRBV6-5|TRBD1
TGTGCCAGCAGTTACGGGGACAGACCTACGGAGCAGTACTTC
CASSYGDRPTEQYF
>TRBJ1-5|NA|TRBV30|TRBD1
TGTGCCTGGAGTAACACAGGGGGCAATCAGCCCCAGCATTTT
CAWSNTGGNQPQHF
>TRBJ1-2|NA|TRBV7-9|NA
TGTGCCAGCAGCTTAGCGAGTGGGAGGGATCCCCTCTATGGCTACACCTTC
CASSLASGRDPLYGYTF
>TRBJ2-3|NA|TRBV5-1|NA
TGCGCCAGCCACGGACAGAGCACAGATACGCAGTATTTT
CASHGQSTDTQYF
>TRBJ2-1|NA|TRBV7-2|NA
TGTGCCAGCAGCTTCTTCGGCGGTCCCTCCTACAATGAGCAGTTCTTC
CASSFFGGPSYNEQFF
>TRBJ2-3|NA|TRBV12-5|TRBD1
TGTGCTAGTGCGATAGACAGGGGTACAGATACGCAGTATTTT
CASAIDRGTDTQYF
>TRBJ1-2|NA|TRBV5-5|NA
TGTGCCAGCAGCTTATTCCAACCGGGGGGCTATGGCTACACCTTC
CASSLFQPGGYGYTF
>TRBJ1-2|NA|TRBV18|NA
TGTGCCAGCTCACCGGGGGGAATCTATGGCTACACCTTC
CASSPGGIYGYTF
>TRBJ1-3|NA|TRBV7-2|NA
TGTGCCAGCAGCCAAGGGGGGTTGGCTGGAAACACCATATATTTT
CASSQGGLAGNTIYF
>TRBJ2-7|once|TRBV19|NA
TGTGCCAGTAGTATAAGAGGGGAATACGAGCAGTACTTC
CASSIRGEYEQYF
>TRBJ1-1|NA|TRBV6-5|NA
TGTGCCAGCAGTTACTCGGCGGGGGGCACTGAAGCTTTCTTT
CASSYSAGGTEAFF